Reported below is one T cell receptor (beta chain). A read error may produce the germline difference seen at one junction end. The data originate from a study of patients and donors after allogeneic stem cell transplantation. TCRdb re-derived calls from the RT-PCR reads in MiXCR, one entry per CDR3 protein. The data hold about 160,000 distinct CDR3 sequences, with about a third observed a single time. The source is a human donor who was either an allogeneic HSCT recipient or a stem cell or donor lymphocyte infusion donor (not recorded which). It is not recorded whose cells these are; they may come from a transplant donor. The sequenced sample was blood, either unsorted or a sorted T cell fraction (not recorded which).

The CDR3 spells CASRFMREHFF. In DNA, the CDR3 is TGTGCCAGCCGGTTCATGCGTGAGCATTTCTTC. The rearrangement joins TRBV12-3 or TRBV12-4 to TRBJ2-1; unclear D gene. This CDR3 has 11 amino acids.